By share of the sample, the clone carrying this TCR beta chain is medium-sized. Its antigen is currently unknown. Trimming cost V 5 bases and J 7 bases, with 11 bases left between them. Germline CDR1 and CDR2: ENHRY and SYGVKD. The CDR3 has 12 amino acids. Alpha and beta constant-region primers primed reverse transcription of 400 to 650 ng RNA. Alpha and beta chain libraries were made separately by chain-specific third strand synthesis with multiplexing indices. One entry per CDR3 protein, called by TCRdb with MiXCR from the 5' RACE reads. The sample carries roughly 8,100 distinct CDR3 sequences, 8% recorded once. This sample was included in a study of HIV-infected patients and healthy controls. The study, taken as a whole, reports: MAIT alpha-chain CDR3s were frequent in healthy controls, depleted in HIV+.

Whole blood was used without fractionation, so all unsorted peripheral T cells were included. The chain employs TRBV10-3 and TRBJ1-1; D perhaps matches TRBD1 (5 bases). Sample: blood, taken before antiretroviral therapy. The sequence came from an adult with HIV infection. This CDR3 is CAISPGGGEAFF. The CDR3 bases are TGTGCCATCAGTCCCGGGGGAGGTGAAGCTTTCTTT.